The sequence of this T cell receptor beta chain was determined in a study of blood T cell repertoires in COVID-19. Authors' processing steps: Using reference gene primer amplification, nucleated cell counts were estimated. The method was immunoSEQ multiplex PCR; TCRdb's version includes in-frame clones alone and lacks a portion of them. The DNA was the basis for D and trimming; V, J and clone size are from that table. Found here are approximately 270,000 clones, approximately 90% of them singletons; the top ten hold around 2.8%. Trimming left V 3 bases short and J 10 bases short, with 7 bases between. The CDR3 runs to 11 residues. CDR1 is MGHDK, CDR2 SYGVNS, per germline. Details on this clone: Additional DNA sequences in this sample encode the identical CDR3.

The sample consisted of PBMCs or T cells enriched from blood (not recorded which). The chain employs TRBV25-1 and TRBJ2-1; D is unclear. The origin of this receptor is a middle-aged man who had been exposed to COVID-19. For the CDR3, the DNA is TGTGCCAGCAGTGAGAGCCGCGAGCAGTTCTTC. It codes for CASSESREQFF. The full variable domain, rest sourced from reference TRBV25-1 and TRBJ2-1, is EADIYQTPRYLVIGTGKKITLECSQTMGHDKMYWYQQDPGMELHLIHYSYGVNSTEKGDLSSESTVSRIRTEHFPLTLESARPSHTSQYLCASSESREQFFGPGTRLTVL.